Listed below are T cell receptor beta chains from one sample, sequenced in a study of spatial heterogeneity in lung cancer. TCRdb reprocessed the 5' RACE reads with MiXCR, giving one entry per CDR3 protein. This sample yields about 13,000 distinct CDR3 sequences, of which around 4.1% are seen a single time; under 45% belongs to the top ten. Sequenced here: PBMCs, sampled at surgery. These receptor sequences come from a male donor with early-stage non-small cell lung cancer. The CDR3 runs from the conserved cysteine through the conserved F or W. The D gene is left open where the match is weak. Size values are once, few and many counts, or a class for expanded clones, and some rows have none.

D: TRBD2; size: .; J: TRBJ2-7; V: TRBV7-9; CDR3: CASTQGLGDEQYF; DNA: TGTGCCAGCACGCAGGGACTAGGGGACGAGCAGTACTTC
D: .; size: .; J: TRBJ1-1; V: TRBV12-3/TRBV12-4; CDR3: CASSSPGGIGTEAFF; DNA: TGTGCCAGCAGTTCCCCGGGGGGGATCGGCACTGAAGCTTTCTTT
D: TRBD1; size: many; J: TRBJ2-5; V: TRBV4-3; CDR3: CASSQGQPPETQYF; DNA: TGCGCCAGCAGCCAGGGACAGCCCCCAGAGACCCAGTACTTC
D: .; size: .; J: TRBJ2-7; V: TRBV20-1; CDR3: CSATLFGQHYEQYF; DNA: TGCAGTGCCACCCTATTCGGACAGCACTACGAGCAGTACTTC
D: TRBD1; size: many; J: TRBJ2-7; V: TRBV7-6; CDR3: CASSFGTGGYEQYF; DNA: TGTGCCAGCAGCTTCGGGACAGGGGGCTACGAGCAGTACTTC
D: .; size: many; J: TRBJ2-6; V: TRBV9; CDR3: CATQGTGANVLTF; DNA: TGTGCCACTCAGGGGACAGGGGCCAACGTCCTGACTTTC
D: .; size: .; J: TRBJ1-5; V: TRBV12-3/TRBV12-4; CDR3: CASRPGGATQRSNQPQHF; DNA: TGTGCCAGCAGGCCTGGAGGGGCCACCCAAAGAAGCAATCAGCCCCAGCATTTT
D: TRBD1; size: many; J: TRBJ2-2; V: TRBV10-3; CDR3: CAISALTGVSGELFF; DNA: TGTGCCATCAGCGCCTTGACAGGGGTGTCCGGGGAGCTGTTTTTT
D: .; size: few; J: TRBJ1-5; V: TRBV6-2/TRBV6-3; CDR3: CASSYSNGQRGSQPQHF; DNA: TGTGCCAGCAGTTACTCTAATGGACAGCGGGGCAGTCAGCCCCAGCATTTT
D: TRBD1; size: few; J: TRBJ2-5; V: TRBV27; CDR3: CASSSPGTVGETQYF; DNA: TGTGCCAGCAGTTCCCCGGGGACAGTCGGAGAGACCCAGTACTTC
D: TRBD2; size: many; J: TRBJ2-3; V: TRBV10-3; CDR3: CAIRPGLAGNGTDTQYF; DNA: TGTGCCATCCGACCGGGACTAGCGGGAAATGGCACAGATACGCAGTATTTT
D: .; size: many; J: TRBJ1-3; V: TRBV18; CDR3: CASSPQDSFSGNTIYF; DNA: TGTGCCAGCTCACCCCAGGACAGTTTCTCTGGAAACACCATATATTTT
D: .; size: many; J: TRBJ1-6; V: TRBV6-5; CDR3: CASSLSFVPGENSPLHF; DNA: TGTGCCAGCAGTTTATCCTTCGTACCAGGGGAGAATTCACCCCTCCACTTT
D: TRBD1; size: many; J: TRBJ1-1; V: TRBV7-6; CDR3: CASSPIMDRVGLNTEAFF; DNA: TGTGCCAGCAGCCCTATCATGGACAGGGTAGGATTGAACACTGAAGCTTTCTTT
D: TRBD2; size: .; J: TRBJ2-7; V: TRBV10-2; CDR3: CASSGILAGASEQYF; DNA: TGCGCCAGCAGTGGTATCTTAGCGGGGGCGTCCGAGCAGTACTTC
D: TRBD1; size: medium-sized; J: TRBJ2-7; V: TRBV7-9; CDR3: CASSSDRGPYEQYF; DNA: TGTGCCAGCAGCTCGGACAGGGGACCCTACGAGCAGTACTTC
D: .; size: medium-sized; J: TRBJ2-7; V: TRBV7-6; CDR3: CASSPGRTYEQYF; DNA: TGTGCCAGCAGCCCCGGACGGACCTACGAGCAGTACTTC
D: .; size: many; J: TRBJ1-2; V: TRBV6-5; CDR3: CASSPVSGTGNYGYTF; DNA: TGTGCCAGCAGTCCTGTATCCGGGACGGGAAACTATGGCTACACCTTC
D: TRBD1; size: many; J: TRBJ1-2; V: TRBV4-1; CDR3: CASSQRRGDNYGYTF; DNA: TGCGCCAGCAGCCAACGCAGGGGGGATAACTATGGCTACACCTTC
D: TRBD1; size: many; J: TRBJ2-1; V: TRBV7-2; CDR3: CASSLGGQGSIIGQFF; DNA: TGTGCCAGCAGCTTGGGGGGACAGGGGTCGATAATCGGGCAGTTCTTC
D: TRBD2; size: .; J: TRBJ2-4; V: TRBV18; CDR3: CASSPTSLAGTGEKNIQYF; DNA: TGTGCCAGCTCACCAACGTCGTTAGCGGGAACCGGGGAGAAAAACATTCAGTACTTC
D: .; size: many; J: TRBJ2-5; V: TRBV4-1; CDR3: CASSHGRTVPIETQYF; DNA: TGCGCCAGCAGCCATGGCCGGACGGTTCCAATAGAGACCCAGTACTTC
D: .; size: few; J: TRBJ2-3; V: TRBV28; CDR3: CASSSTQGSPDTQYF; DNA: TGTGCCAGCAGTTCCACCCAGGGATCCCCGGATACGCAGTATTTT
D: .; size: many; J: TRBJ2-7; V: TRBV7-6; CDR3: CASSLGVESSYEQYF; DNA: TGTGCCAGCAGCCTCGGCGTGGAGAGCTCCTACGAGCAGTACTTC
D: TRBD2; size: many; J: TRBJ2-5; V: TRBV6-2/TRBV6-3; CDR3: CASSYPRLAITQETQYF; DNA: TGTGCCAGCAGTTACCCGAGACTAGCGATAACCCAAGAGACCCAGTACTTC
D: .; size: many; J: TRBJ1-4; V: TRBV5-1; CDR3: CASSLGDKSNEKLFF; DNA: TGCGCCAGCAGCTTGGGGGACAAATCTAATGAAAAACTGTTTTTT
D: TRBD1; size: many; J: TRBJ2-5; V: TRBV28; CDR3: CASSLLATGQETQYF; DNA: TGTGCCAGCAGTTTACTGGCGACAGGGCAAGAGACCCAGTACTTC
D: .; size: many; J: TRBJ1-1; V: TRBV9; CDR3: CASSRQGAVMNTEAFF; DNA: TGTGCCAGCAGCCGCCAGGGCGCAGTCATGAACACTGAAGCTTTCTTT
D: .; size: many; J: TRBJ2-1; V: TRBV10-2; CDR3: CASRDLEEGLYNEQFF; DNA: TGCGCCAGCAGGGACCTTGAGGAGGGCCTCTACAATGAGCAGTTCTTC